This T cell receptor (beta chain) was identified during a study of T cell responses to AZD1222 COVID-19 vaccine. General study results and limits: Clonal diversity may have been underestimated, and the donors were mostly white British, with more females than males.

Germline V gives CDR1 MNHEY, CDR2 SMNVEV (reference sequence). CDR3 length: 13 residues. Trimming removed 5 bases at V and 4 bases at J, with 11 bases between. Turning to this clone: As yet, its antigen is unknown.

Measured with immunoSEQ multiplex PCR; TCRdb has only the in-frame clones, and not every one. The repertoire holds about 53,000 clones, with roughly 83% as singletons. Here the sequenced sample was peripheral blood, taken on day 0 of AZD1222 vaccination. The rearrangement uses TRBV27 and TRBJ1-1, with a possible D match to TRBD1 (6 bases). The receptor's source is an adult in good health. The CDR3 region has the DNA TGTGCCAGCAGTAGGGGGGGGAGCACTGAAGCTTTCTTT. It encodes CASSRGGSTEAFF.